The table lists the clone carrying this T cell receptor (beta chain) with a few counts. What it recognizes is unknown. This entry comes from a study of beta chain features in type 1 diabetes. The study, taken as a whole, reports: Possibly, sequencing cDNA over-represented cells that had high TCR expression levels. The study found fewer insertions and more deletions at VDJ junctions in type 1 diabetes patients. Shortening of TCRB CDR3s, moderate but significant, appeared in all four CD4+ subsets of Type 1 diabetes patients.

Germline CDR1 reads SEHNR; CDR2 reads FQNEAQ (reference sequence). This CDR3 comprises 13 residues. The V end was cut by 5 bases, the J end by 1 base, with 8 bases between. Expressed TCRB transcripts were sequenced, since all the RNA that had been isolated was reverse transcribed. Measured with immunoSEQ multiplex PCR; TCRdb has only the in-frame clones, and not every one. The table has around 140,000 clones, roughly an eighth seen once; the top ten hold roughly 1.4%. The sample comprised central memory CD4+ T cells from blood. This sequence was found in a man in his late teens or twenties with type 1 diabetes. The chain has TRBV7-9 and TRBJ1-1; no clear D gene. The CDR3 loop is CASSPVQNTEAFF. CDR3 nucleotide sequence: TGTGCCAGCAGCCCAGTACAGAACACTGAAGCTTTCTTT.